These T cell receptor beta chains were read from a single sample in a study of blood T cell repertoires in COVID-19. TCRdb's copy holds only in-frame clones and misses some; the assay was immunoSEQ multiplex PCR. The sample includes around 54,000 clones, roughly nine tenths of them seen just once. What was sequenced was peripheral blood. The receptors originated from a human donor in a cohort sampled during active COVID-19. Each CDR3 is given with its conserved first and last residue. The D gene is left open where the match is weak. Not all rows give a size; the values are once, few, many and, for expanded clones, a class.

v_call	cdr3_length	clone_size	d_call	j_call	cdr3_nt	cdr3_aa
TRBV7-9	14	NA	NA	TRBJ1-2	TGTGCCAGCAGCTTAGCGACAGGCCACTATGGCTACACCTTC	CASSLATGHYGYTF
TRBV24-1	18	NA	TRBD1	TRBJ2-5	TGTGCCACCAGTGGCGTGGGACAGGGGGGATTAGGGCAAGAGACCCAGTACTTC	CATSGVGQGGLGQETQYF
TRBV7-9	13	NA	NA	TRBJ2-2	TGTGCCAGCAGCCCTGCGGGCACCGGGGAGCTGTTTTTT	CASSPAGTGELFF
TRBV7-2	16	NA	TRBD1	TRBJ1-2	TGTGCCAGCAGCTTAGCGCCGGACAGGGCGAACTATGGCTACACCTTC	CASSLAPDRANYGYTF
TRBV25-1	11	NA	NA	TRBJ1-2	TGTGCCAGCAGTAATCTGTATGGCTACACCTTC	CASSNLYGYTF
TRBV30	18	NA	TRBD1	TRBJ2-2	TGTGCCTGGATTCCCACCCCCGGGACAGGGGACCACACCGGGGAGCTGTTTTTT	CAWIPTPGTGDHTGELFF
TRBV6-2/TRBV6-3	15	once	NA	TRBJ2-2	TGTGCCAGCAGCCCAAGCGGTTTTGGCACCGGGGAGCTGTTTTTT	CASSPSGFGTGELFF
TRBV6-5	15	NA	TRBD1	TRBJ2-7	TGTGCCAGCAGTTCCCAGTGGGACAGGAGGAACGAGCAGTACTTC	CASSSQWDRRNEQYF
TRBV4-1	14	NA	NA	TRBJ1-5	TGCGCCAGCAGTCGGGGTATGAGCAATCAGCCCCAGCATTTT	CASSRGMSNQPQHF
TRBV6-2/TRBV6-3	14	few	NA	TRBJ2-7	TGTGCCAGCAGTTACTCGAGTGGGAGGCTTAAGCAGTACTTC	CASSYSSGRLKQYF
TRBV6-2/TRBV6-3	15	NA	TRBD1	TRBJ1-5	TGTGCCAGCAGTTACACCAGGGGGCTCAATCAGCCCCAGCATTTT	CASSYTRGLNQPQHF
TRBV6-5	13	NA	NA	TRBJ2-5	TGTGCCAGCAGTCCTTCAGTACAAGAGACCCAGTACTTC	CASSPSVQETQYF
TRBV19	13	NA	NA	TRBJ2-5	TGTGCCAGTAGTATCCAGGGCGGAGAGACCCAGTACTTC	CASSIQGGETQYF
TRBV6-2/TRBV6-3	11	NA	NA	TRBJ1-2	TGTGCCAGCAGCAACAGGGCTGGCTACACCTTC	CASSNRAGYTF
TRBV25-1	15	NA	NA	TRBJ1-2	TGTGCCAGCAGTGAATATGGGGGCGAGAGGGATGGCTACACCTTC	CASSEYGGERDGYTF
TRBV18	13	NA	NA	TRBJ1-2	TGTGCCAGCTCACCCGAGCAGGTCCATGGCTACACCTTC	CASSPEQVHGYTF
TRBV28	15	once	TRBD1	TRBJ1-2	TGTGCCAGCAGCCGCGTCATTCCAGGGGGATATGGCTACACCTTC	CASSRVIPGGYGYTF
TRBV3-1/TRBV3-2	12	NA	TRBD1	TRBJ1-2	TGTGCCAGCAGCGACCGGGACAGGCTTGTGACCTTC	CASSDRDRLVTF
TRBV5-1	17	NA	TRBD1	TRBJ2-2	TGCGCCAGCAGCCCCGACAGGGGGCTCATCTCCGCCGGGGAGCTGTTTTTT	CASSPDRGLISAGELFF
TRBV5-5	16	NA	TRBD2	TRBJ2-7	TGTGCCAGCAGCCGAGGCACCGGACTAGCTTCCTACGAGCAGTACTTC	CASSRGTGLASYEQYF
TRBV7-2	18	NA	NA	TRBJ2-1	TGTGCCAGCAGCGTAAAAGGGGGAGGGACCGGCTCCTACAATGAGCAGTTCTTC	CASSVKGGGTGSYNEQFF
TRBV5-4	15	NA	NA	TRBJ2-1	TGTGCCAGCACCGGGGGGCCGGGGTCCTACAATGAGCAGTTCTTC	CASTGGPGSYNEQFF
TRBV5-4	16	once	NA	TRBJ1-6	TGTGCCAGCAGCCGGTCGAGTAATACCTATAATTCACCCCTCCACTTT	CASSRSSNTYNSPLHF
TRBV19	13	NA	TRBD1	TRBJ2-3	TGTGCCAGTAGTGACAGGGGCGCAGATACGCAGTATTTT	CASSDRGADTQYF
TRBV19	14	NA	NA	TRBJ2-1	TGTGCCAGTATCTCAGGGAAGGGTTCTAATGAGCAGTTCTTC	CASISGKGSNEQFF
TRBV5-6	18	NA	TRBD2	TRBJ2-1	TGTGCCAGCAGCAAAAAGGGACTAGCGGGAGTAACCTACAATGAGCAGTTCTTC	CASSKKGLAGVTYNEQFF
TRBV28	16	NA	TRBD2	TRBJ2-7	TGTGCCAGCAGTTTAAAGAAAGGCGGGAGGAGCTACGAGCAGTACTTC	CASSLKKGGRSYEQYF